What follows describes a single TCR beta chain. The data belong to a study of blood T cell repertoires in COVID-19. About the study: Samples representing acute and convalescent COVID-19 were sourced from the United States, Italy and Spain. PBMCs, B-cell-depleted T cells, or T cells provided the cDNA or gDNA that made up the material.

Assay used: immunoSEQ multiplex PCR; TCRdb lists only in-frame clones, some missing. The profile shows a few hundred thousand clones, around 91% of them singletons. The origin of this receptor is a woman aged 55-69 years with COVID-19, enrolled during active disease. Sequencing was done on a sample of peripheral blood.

The CDR3: CASSEARNSGNQPQHF. CDR3 in DNA: TGTGCCAGCAGTGAAGCGCGAAATAGTGGCAATCAGCCCCAGCATTTT. The V call is TRBV6-1, the J call TRBJ1-5; D uncertain. The CDR3 contains 16 residues. Trimming removed 0 bases from V and 2 bases from J, with 11 bases in between. Germline V gives CDR1 MNHNS, CDR2 SASEGT.